This TCR beta chain was sequenced in a study of blood T cell repertoires in COVID-19. Study-wide context: Donors in the United States, Italy and Spain gave samples during acute or convalescent COVID-19. In each case, the material was cDNA or gDNA derived from T cells, B-cell-depleted T cells, or PBMCs.

Authors' data handling: Researchers report that nucleated cell counts were estimated from reference gene primer amplification. Sequenced by immunoSEQ multiplex PCR; TCRdb stores in-frame clones only, minus some. That table furnishes V, J and clone size, whereas the DNA furnished D and trimming. The sample records 250,000 to 300,000 clones, approximately 86% being singletons. In its sample, this clone was seen a few times. V lost 2 bases, J lost 4 bases, and 8 bases stayed unmatched. Germline V gene lookup returns CDR1 LGHNA and CDR2 YSLEER. This CDR3 has 17 amino acids. All enrollees were roughly 18 to 90 years old and from roughly 26 US areas.

The chain has TRBV4-3 and TRBJ2-1; 10 bases agree with TRBD1. The sequenced material came from PBMCs or T cells enriched from blood (not recorded which). This TCR derives from a woman aged 25 to 39 who had recovered from COVID-19. This CDR3 is CASSQSGGTGAYNEQFF. CDR3 coding DNA: TGCGCCAGCAGCCAAAGTGGCGGGACAGGGGCTTACAATGAGCAGTTCTTC.